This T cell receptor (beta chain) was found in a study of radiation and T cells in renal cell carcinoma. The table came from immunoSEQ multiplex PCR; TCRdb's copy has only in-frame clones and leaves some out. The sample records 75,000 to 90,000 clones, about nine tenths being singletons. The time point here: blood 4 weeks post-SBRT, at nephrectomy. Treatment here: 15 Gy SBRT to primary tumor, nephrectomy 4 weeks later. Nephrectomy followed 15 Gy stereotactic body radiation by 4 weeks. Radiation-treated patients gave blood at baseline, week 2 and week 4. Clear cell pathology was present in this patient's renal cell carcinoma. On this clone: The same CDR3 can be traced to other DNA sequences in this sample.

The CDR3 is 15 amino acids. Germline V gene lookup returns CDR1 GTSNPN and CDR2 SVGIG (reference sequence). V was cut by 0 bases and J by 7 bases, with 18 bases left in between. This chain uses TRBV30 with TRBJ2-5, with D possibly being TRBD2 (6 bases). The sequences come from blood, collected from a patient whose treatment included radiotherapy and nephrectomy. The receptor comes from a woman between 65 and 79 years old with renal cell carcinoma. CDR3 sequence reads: CAWSVPHQGLRTQYF. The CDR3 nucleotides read TGTGCCTGGAGTGTACCCCACCAGGGACTGCGGACCCAGTACTTC.